This entry describes one T cell receptor (beta chain). Antigen unknown. This record comes from a study of CD8 T cells in Susac syndrome. Notes on the study in general: As the study acknowledged, the number of individuals who were part of its TCR sequencing and HLA analysis was relatively small.

TCR beta was sequenced from blood CD8+ and CD4+ T cells. In contrast to the negatively isolated CD8+ and CD4+ T cells, TEMRA cells were FACS-enriched. The germline V and J ends were trimmed by 0 bases and 1 base, with 4 bases remaining between them. This CDR3 contains 15 residues. From germline, CDR1 is MNHEY and CDR2 SVGAGI. An input of roughly 0.5 to 1 ug of RNA was subjected to reverse transcription using random hexamers. The CDR3 of TCR beta was amplified by immunoSEQ multiplex PCR across 54 Vbeta and 13 Jbeta. TCRdb re-called the immunoSEQ multiplex PCR reads with MiXCR, one entry per CDR3 protein. This table has some 150,000 distinct CDR3 sequences, about 95% appearing once.

Specimen: CD8+ T cells from PBMCs. The chain is built from TRBV6-5 and TRBJ1-6; D is uncertain. The TCR comes from a human donor with multiple sclerosis. CDR3 sequence: CASSYSISYNSPLHF. The CDR3 nucleotides are TGTGCCAGCAGTTACTCGATATCCTATAATTCACCCCTCCACTTT.